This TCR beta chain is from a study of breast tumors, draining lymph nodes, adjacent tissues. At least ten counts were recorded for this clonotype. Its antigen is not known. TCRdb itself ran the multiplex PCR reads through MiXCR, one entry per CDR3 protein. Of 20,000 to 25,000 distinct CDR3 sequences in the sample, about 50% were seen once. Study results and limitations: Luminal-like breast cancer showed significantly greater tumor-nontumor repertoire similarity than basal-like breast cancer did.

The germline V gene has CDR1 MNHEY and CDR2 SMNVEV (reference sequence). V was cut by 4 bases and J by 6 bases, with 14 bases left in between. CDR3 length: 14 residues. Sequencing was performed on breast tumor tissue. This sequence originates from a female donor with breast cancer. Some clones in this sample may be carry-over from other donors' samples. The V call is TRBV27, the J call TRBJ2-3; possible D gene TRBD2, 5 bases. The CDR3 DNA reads TGTGCCAGCAGTTACCGGGATCCCAGCGATACGCAGTATTTT. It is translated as CASSYRDPSDTQYF.